This T cell receptor (beta chain) was documented in a study of cytomegalovirus exposure and HLA in healthy donors (dated by TCRdb to 2015 to 2018). Looking at the study overall: An earlier analysis of approximately 640 of the donors reported more than 250 Gb of sequence data and 100 million to 140 million unique TCR beta sequences from roughly 200 million T cells. Every repertoire in the discovery cohort had been generated on one and the same sequencing platform. An early release that covered more than 550 HLA-typed donors contained about 300 gigabases of sequencing data and 70 million to 100 million unique TCR sequences. Of the roughly 390 genotyped donors, 75% to 85% were placed in the genetic ancestry cluster associated with self-reported Caucasian donors. Four to six DR-DQ haplotypes were handled as single units for association and clustering, since linkage in the cohort was strong. Among about 410 genotyped donors of the cohort, an average of roughly 230,000 unique TCR beta nucleotide sequences was sequenced per donor, of which about 18% were non-productive. HLA typing included class I and class II loci at four-digit resolution. Alongside the repertoire data, information on donor age, sex, ethnicity and CMV serostatus was compiled. In the later analysis, no new phenotypic data were used to find candidate immune exposures; instead, reliance was placed on TCR beta sequences and their occurrence across donors. The number of donors typed differed by locus, with roughly 620-640 for A, B, C, DRB1 and DQB1, more than 500 for DQA1, 600 to 610 for DPA1, and some 440 for DPB1. To predict cytomegalovirus infection status, the study combined high-throughput TCR immunosequencing, statistical association of individual TCRs with disease status, and machine learning. The study aimed to test whether cataloging public T cell receptors could reveal signatures of past pathogen exposure. An earlier analysis of around 580 of the donors used high-throughput TCR beta sequencing to judge whether each TCR beta V gene segment behaved as functional or pseudogenic. To study patterns of TCR occurrence, a later analysis re-analyzed previously published TCR beta repertoires from around 660 donors and added high-resolution HLA genotyping. The study profiled the T cell repertoires of about 720 subjects by immunosequencing and related them to cytomegalovirus serostatus. A later genetic analysis took genome-wide SNP genotypes for about three fifths of the roughly 670 donors and used that subset as a discovery cohort. Along with the roughly 670-subject first cohort, a separate validation cohort of over a hundred different subjects was used.

The cohort was made up of 666 healthy bone marrow donors. At the time of sampling, every cohort member was nominally healthy, though immune exposures that went unrecorded were likely present. The donor was CMV seronegative and belonged to the group of 352 seronegative cohort members. Each donor provided a peripheral blood sample, and peripheral blood mononuclear cells were used for TCR beta sequencing. The Qiagen DNeasy Blood Extraction Kit was used to extract genomic DNA from the blood cell samples. V is trimmed back by 4 bases and J by 12 bases, and the junction contains 16 bases that no gene match accounts for. CDR1 and CDR2 were assigned from the germline V gene as MGHRA and YSYEKL. The CDR3 covers 16 residues, taking in both the cysteine and the phenylalanine. The entry retains the CDR3 DNA only, 48 bases that are in frame from base 1. Details on this clone: Its antigen target is currently unknown. No per-base quality is available; no much larger clone lies one base away.

Receptor amplification or capture employed the immunoSEQ multiplex PCR assay. A mixture of 60 forward primers for TCR Vbeta segments and 13 reverse primers for TCR Jbeta segments was used in the multiplex PCR. The CDR3 region of rearranged TCR beta genes was amplified from genomic DNA with a multiplex PCR assay. The amplified TCR beta libraries were sequenced on the Illumina HiSeq System as 87-base-pair reads. The paper's data handling went like this. Across the 700 or so repertoires, a later analysis counted tens of millions of unique TCR beta chains, roughly 11 million of which were shared by at least two donors. To remove PCR and sequencing errors, raw reads were error-corrected and collapsed into unique sequences using a nearest-neighbor algorithm that merged closely related sequences. V, D and J gene segments were assigned by aligning CDR3 sequences to IMGT reference sequences. For a sequence to be retained, a match of at least six nucleotides to both a V gene segment and a J gene segment was required. Rearrangements were called productive when the CDR3 lacked stop codons and stayed in frame with V and J; all others were non-productive. CDR3 was defined by IMGT convention, running from the second conserved V-encoded cysteine to the conserved J-encoded phenylalanine. Sequences without an unambiguous match to a single V gene segment were excluded from the earlier analysis of about 600 of the donors. An earlier analysis of some 500 of the donors classified V segments as functional when productive rearrangements were above 56.7% and as segregating when the standard deviation between donors was above 5%. A statistical classification framework was developed to diagnose cytomegalovirus status using the catalog of TCR beta chain sequences. V and J gene assignment, in a later analysis, came from comparing TCR nucleotide sequences with IMGT/GENE-DB human TR gene sequences. Using the TCRdist pipeline, a later analysis assigned CDR3 sequences along with most-parsimonious VDJ recombination scenarios. In a later analysis, each TCR beta chain was defined by its CDR3 amino acid sequence together with its V-gene family, and reads without a unique V-gene family were excluded. A later analysis removed 550 to 650 highly shared, low-generation-probability nucleotide sequences to deal with suspected cross-contamination and a sequencing artifact. In a later analysis, a clonal expansion index was calculated for each public chain from normalized within-repertoire ranks of inferred template counts. In a later analysis, generation probabilities were computed with a VDJ recombination model fitted to out-of-frame rearrangements, and the resulting probabilities were checked against IGoR. Hypergeometric tests were used in a later analysis to score TCR-TCR, TCR-HLA and TCR-CMV co-occurrence, with a repertoire-size bias correction applied to the TCR pairs. A later analysis estimated false discovery rates by permuting HLA or CMV assignments 20 times. In a later analysis, co-occurring TCRs were grouped with DBSCAN, and TCRdist sequence similarity was added when clustering was performed within HLA-allele-positive subsets. For co-occurrence clustering, repertoires with fewer than 30,000 or more than 120,000 public chains were excluded, along with a handful of repertoires with anomalous nucleotide sharing. Drawn from immuneACCESS, this table holds only the in-frame rearrangements with V and J called that TCRdb kept. Clones are partly lost; checked studies trace under half to an unresolved V gene and leave the rest unexplained. V, J and clone size derive from that table, while D and trimming were established from the DNA sequence. The sample table shows 100,000 to 150,000 clones, and over 70% are seen once. The ten biggest clones cover more than 1% of the sample.

Beyond this particular receptor, the publication reports: In the study, about 150 TCR beta chains were listed as associated with cytomegalovirus. Because counts were too low, seventeen rarely observed V segments, including chromosome 9 orphons, were left out of the earlier analysis of 500 to 650 of the donors. The classifier was reported to diagnose cytomegalovirus status with high specificity and sensitivity in both the original and validation cohorts. Because HLA typing was missing for some donors at each locus, association tests included only the typed subset. This cohort had only TCR beta chains sequenced, and the lack of alpha or paired-chain data limited which features could be detected. Correlated functional status among segregating V segments might reflect linkage disequilibrium, but an unknown experimental factor could not be ruled out. Most TCR sequences were observed very rarely across donors, whereas some public TCRs were present in many individuals. At a false discovery rate of 0.05, a later analysis linked about 16,000 TCR beta sequences to specific HLA alleles. The authors suggested that the approach could potentially be extended to other disease states and immunological phenotypes. When HLA alleles, especially DR and DQ, strongly co-occurred, attributing TCR associations to individual alleles was difficult. According to a later genetic analysis, donors in an Asian-associated ancestry cluster had fewer N-insertions in productive TCRs than the approximately 710-donor mean. Some IMGT-functional V segments, including TRBV6-2 and TRBV6-3, could not be distinguished by the 87-base-pair reads and were therefore excluded. A few of the identified cytomegalovirus-associated TCR beta chains were confirmed in vitro to be specific for cytomegalovirus antigens. Roughly uniform sequencing depth across donors was assumed in presence/absence analyses, although this assumption may not hold. A further reported finding was that TCR beta sequences accurately predicted the HLA-A and HLA-B alleles for most subjects in the first cohort. For the cohort, immune exposure information was limited to CMV serostatus. According to a later analysis, parvovirus B19, influenza, CMV and Epstein-Barr virus appeared linked to several top co-occurrence clusters. A later analysis found that TCR association rates varied across HLA loci, with DRB1 alleles showing the most associated TCRs and HLA-C alleles the fewest. In a later analysis, HLA-associated TCR beta chains were found to be more clonally expanded and to have lower generation probabilities than equally common non-associated chains. In an earlier analysis of 587 of the donors, most TCR beta V segments appeared in productive rearrangements about 87% or about 30% of the time, broadly matching IMGT annotations. In a later analysis, most CMV-associated TCR beta chains were found to appear HLA-restricted, with HLA associations seemingly driven largely by CMV exposure. A later genetic analysis associated a missense DCLRE1C variant with V-gene and J-gene trimming of TCR beta chains, and an independent cohort replicated the association. A cluster of highly shared sequence variants was judged likely to represent a technical artifact of the sequencing pipeline.

The chain employs TRBV4-1 and TRBJ2-1, with 9 junctional bases fitting TRBD2. Material: PBMCs. The TCR sequence derives from a female donor in good health and CMV-seronegative. The DNA is TGCGCCAGCAGCCCAAAGGTGGCTAGCGGGATGGGGTGGCAGTTCTTC. The translation is CASSPKVASGMGWQFF.